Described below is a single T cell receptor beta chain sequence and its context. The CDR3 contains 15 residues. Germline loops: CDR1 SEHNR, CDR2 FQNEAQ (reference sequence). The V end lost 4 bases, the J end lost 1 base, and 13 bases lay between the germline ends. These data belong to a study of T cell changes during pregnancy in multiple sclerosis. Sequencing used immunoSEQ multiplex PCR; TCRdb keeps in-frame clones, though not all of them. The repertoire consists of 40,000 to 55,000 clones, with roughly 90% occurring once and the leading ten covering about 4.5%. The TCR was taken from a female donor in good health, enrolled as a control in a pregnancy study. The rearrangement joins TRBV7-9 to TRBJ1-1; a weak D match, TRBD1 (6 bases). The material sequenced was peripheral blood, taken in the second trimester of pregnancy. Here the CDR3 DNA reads TGTGCCAGCAGCTCAGGGACAACGCCGAACACTGAAGCTTTCTTT. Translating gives CASSSGTTPNTEAFF. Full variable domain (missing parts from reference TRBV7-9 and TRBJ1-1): DTGVSQNPRHKITKRGQNVTFRCDPISEHNRLYWYRQTLGQGPEFLTYFQNEAQLEKSRLLSDRFSAERPKGSFSTLEIQRTEQGDSAMYLCASSSGTTPNTEAFFGQGTRLTVV.